The clone carrying this T cell receptor (beta chain) was seen ten or more times. Its cognate antigen is unknown. Unfractionated whole blood yielded the extracted total RNA. The sample originates from a study of human T cells and chemical hapten exposure. The study's library attached unique molecular identifiers to single cDNA molecules. Per the study methods: The median was about 100,000 TCRs per sample, ranging about 20,000 to 700,000. TCRdb redid the calling of the 5' RACE reads with MiXCR, one entry per CDR3 protein. The V and J calls follow TCRdb's processing rather than the paper's. The profile covers 110,000 to 150,000 distinct CDR3 sequences, with around 4.4% appearing a single time and around 1.4% taken by the ten largest. Study results and caveats: Unchanged with DPC sensitization were TCRs above 1 in 1000 frequency.

The germline V gene encodes CDR1 LNHDA and CDR2 SQIVND (reference sequence). The CDR3 runs 16 residues. V was shortened by 0 bases and J by 8 bases, with 16 bases between the two germline ends. The source of this sequence is a female donor in good health. This chain joins TRBV19 and TRBJ1-4, with D hard to call. CDR3 DNA: TGTGCCAGTAGTATAGATCGGGCGGATGAATCGGAAAAACTGTTTTTT. It translates to CASSIDRADESEKLFF.